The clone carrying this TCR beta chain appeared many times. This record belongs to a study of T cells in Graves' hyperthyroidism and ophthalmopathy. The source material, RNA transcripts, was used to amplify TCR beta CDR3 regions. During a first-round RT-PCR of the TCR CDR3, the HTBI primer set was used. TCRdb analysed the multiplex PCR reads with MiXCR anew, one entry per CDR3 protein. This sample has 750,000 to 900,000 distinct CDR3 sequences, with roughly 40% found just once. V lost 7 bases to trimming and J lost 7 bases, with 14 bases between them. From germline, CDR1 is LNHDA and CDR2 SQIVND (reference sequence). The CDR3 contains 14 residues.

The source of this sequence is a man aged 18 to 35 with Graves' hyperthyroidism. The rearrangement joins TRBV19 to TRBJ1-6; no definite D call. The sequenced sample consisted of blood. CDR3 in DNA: TGTGCCAGTAATCCAGACGGGATGAATTCACCCCTCCACTTT. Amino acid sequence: CASNPDGMNSPLHF.